Shown below are 18 T cell receptor beta chains from a single sample sequenced in a study of T cells in Graves' hyperthyroidism and ophthalmopathy. Using RNA transcripts as the source, TCR beta CDR3 regions were amplified. With the HTBI primer set, the TCR CDR3 went through a first round of RT-PCR. MiXCR, run by TCRdb on the multiplex PCR reads, gives a single entry per CDR3 protein. The data hold 300,000 or so distinct CDR3 sequences, with around 16% observed a single time. The sequencing input was blood. These receptors were obtained from a man younger than 45 with Graves' hyperthyroidism.

This clonotype was seen only a few times. The CDR3 reads CATSVGGSSYEQYF. Written as DNA, the CDR3 is TGTGCCACCAGTGTCGGCGGGAGCTCCTACGAGCAGTACTTC. The chain is built from TRBV24-1 and TRBJ2-7; TRBD2 aligns across 7 bases. The CDR3 runs 14 residues. Germline V gene sequence: CDR1 KGHDR, CDR2 SFDVKD. The V and J ends lost 5 bases and 0 bases, in that order; junction bases with no gene match: 3.

This clonotype occurred many times. V is TRBV11-3 and J is TRBJ1-6, with 10 bases that match TRBD1. V lost 4 bases to trimming and J lost 11 bases; unmatched junction nucleotides: 11. The CDR3 spans 16 residues. Germline lookup yields CDR1 SGHNT and CDR2 YENEEA. CDR3 in amino acids: CASSSTPPGQGPPLHF. In DNA, the CDR3 is TGTGCCAGCAGCTCCACACCTCCGGGACAGGGGCCACCCCTCCACTTT.

This clonotype has a count of ten or more. This chain links TRBV11-2 with TRBJ2-1, with 8 nucleotides matching TRBD1. After removal of 5 bases from V and 7 bases from J, the junction contained 7 bases not matched to a gene. The CDR3 has 14 amino acids. Germline V gives CDR1 SGHAT, CDR2 FQNNGV. The CDR3 here is CASSPWTGRNEQFF. For the CDR3, the DNA is TGTGCCAGCAGCCCATGGACAGGGCGTAATGAGCAGTTCTTC. Together with reference TRBV11-2 and TRBJ2-1, the CDR3 gives the full variable domain: EAGVAQSPRYKIIEKRQSVAFWCNPISGHATLYWYQQILGQGPKLLIQFQNNGVVDDSQLPKDRFSAERLKGVDSTLKIQPAKLEDSAVYLCASSPWTGRNEQFFGPGTRLTVL.

This clonotype was recorded a few times. The chain links TRBV6-1 to TRBJ2-1; the D is unclear. Looked up from germline, CDR1 is MNHNS and CDR2 is SASEGT. The CDR3 totals 13 residues. V was pared by 3 bases and J by 8 bases, with 11 bases between. The CDR3 sequence: CASSERPIDEQFF. CDR3 nucleotide sequence: TGTGCCAGCAGTGAGAGGCCAATAGATGAGCAGTTCTTC.

The chain links TRBV9 to TRBJ2-7; D remains unclear. Germline CDR1 and CDR2: SGDLS and YYNGEE. The germline V and J ends were trimmed by 2 bases and 6 bases, with 9 bases remaining between them. The CDR3 length is 12 residues. This CDR3 is CASSVSESEQYF. The CDR3 DNA sequence: TGTGCCAGCAGCGTGTCCGAGAGCGAGCAGTACTTC.

This chain's CDR3 is CASSSEAGGAGELFF. CDR3 coding DNA: TGCGCCAGCAGCTCCGAAGCGGGGGGGGCCGGGGAGCTGTTTTTT. The chain couples TRBV5-1 to TRBJ2-2, with 10 bases identical to TRBD2. CDR1 and CDR2 from the germline V gene are SGHRS and YFSETQ. V was clipped by 3 bases and J by 6 bases; unmatched bases: 5. The CDR3 is 15 amino acids. Full variable domain (remainder filled in from reference TRBV5-1 and TRBJ2-2): KAGVTQTPRYLIKTRGQQVTLSCSPISGHRSVSWYQQTPGQGLQFLFEYFSETQRNKGNFPGRFSGRQFSNSRSEMNVSTLELGDSALYLCASSSEAGGAGELFFGEGSRLTVL.

Only a few counts were recorded for this clonotype. The chain has TRBV29-1 and TRBJ2-1; perhaps D is TRBD1 or TRBD2 (5 bases each). CDR1 SQVTM and CDR2 ANQGSEA come from the germline V gene. Trimming took 5 bases from V and 4 from J, leaving 18 bases between them. The CDR3 runs to 15 residues. CDR3 region: CSVLGASGLYNEQFF. For the CDR3, the DNA is TGCAGCGTTCTCGGGGCGAGCGGTCTTTACAATGAGCAGTTCTTC.

This clonotype was seen repeatedly, ten times or more. The V call is TRBV2, the J call TRBJ1-4, with D unclear. Trimming left V 5 bases short and J 8 bases short, with 15 bases between. Germline V gene lookup returns CDR1 SNHLY and CDR2 FYNNEI. The CDR3 runs 14 residues. CDR3: CASSSPLVDEKLFF. The CDR3 DNA reads as TGTGCCAGCAGTTCCCCCCTCGTGGACGAAAAACTGTTTTTT.

On this clonotype itself: The junction does not match germline at one end; this may be a read error. The chain is built from TRBV12-3 or TRBV12-4 and TRBJ1-2; 7 bases fit TRBD1. The CDR3 totals 13 residues. CDR3 region: CASSTGEFYSYTF. The DNA for the CDR3 is TGTGCCAGCAGTACAGGGGAGTTCTATAGCTACACCTTC.

This clonotype was detected many times. This rearrangement joins TRBV29-1 to TRBJ2-7; TRBD2 aligns across 7 bases. CDR1 is SQVTM and CDR2 is ANQGSEA in the germline V gene. V shed 0 bases, J shed 0 bases, and the junction held 5 bases outside the gene matches. This CDR3 has 15 amino acids. The CDR3 is CSVEEAGKSSYEQYF. The CDR3 DNA reads TGCAGCGTTGAAGAAGCGGGAAAGAGCTCCTACGAGCAGTACTTC.

The V call is TRBV20-1, the J call TRBJ1-5, with 7 positions matching TRBD1. V was pared by 6 bases and J by 6 bases, with 8 bases of the junction left unmatched. The CDR3 has 13 amino acids. Looked up from germline, CDR1 is DFQATT and CDR2 is SNEGSKA (reference sequence). The CDR3 DNA reads TGCAGTGCCCAGGGACAGAACCTTCAGCCCCAGCATTTT. Translating it yields CSAQGQNLQPQHF.

This clonotype turned up a few times. DNA for the CDR3: TGTGCCAGTAGTATAAGTCCCGTGGGGGGCGTCACTGAAGCTTTCTTT. It translates to CASSISPVGGVTEAFF. This sequence joins TRBV19 and TRBJ1-1, with TRBD1 as a possible D gene (6 bases). CDR1 LNHDA and CDR2 SQIVND come from the germline V gene (reference sequence). CDR3 length: 16 amino acids. V lost 2 bases and J 4 bases, leaving 17 bases between the germline ends.

This clonotype has only a few counts. The chain uses TRBV4-2 and TRBJ2-1, with D possibly TRBD2 on 6 matching bases. Trimming left V 0 bases short and J 10 bases short, with 13 bases between. The CDR3 spans 14 residues. Germline CDR1 and CDR2: LGHNA and YNFKEQ. In nucleotides, the CDR3 is TGTGCCAGCAGCCAAGAAAGGGCCAGCGGGGAGCAGTTCTTC. Translating gives CASSQERASGEQFF.

This clonotype has a count of ten or more. This sequence joins TRBV7-9 and TRBJ2-5, with D perhaps matching TRBD2 (6 bases). In germline, CDR1 is SEHNR, CDR2 FQNEAQ (reference sequence). Trimming cost V 3 bases and J 2 bases, with 16 bases left between them. The CDR3 is 16 amino acids. CDR3 DNA sequence: TGTGCCAGCAGCTTTGTCGTAGGAGGGGTTCAAGAGACCCAGTACTTC. It codes for CASSFVVGGVQETQYF.

This clonotype has a handful of counts. At one end the junction does not follow the germline gene, possibly because of a read error. V is TRBV7-7 and J is TRBJ2-7; the D is unclear. The germline gives CDR1 SSHAT, CDR2 FNYEAQ (reference sequence). CDR3 length equals 15 residues. CDR3 sequence (DNA): TGTGCTAGCAGCTTAGGGCCCTCTTCCTCCTACGAGCAGTACTTC. This translates into CASSLGPSSSYEQYF. The full variable domain, in which reference TRBV7-7 and TRBJ2-7 provide the parts outside the CDR3, is GAGVSQSPRYKVTKRGQDVTLRCDPISSHATLYWYQQALGQGPEFLTYFNYEAQPDKSGLPSDRFSAERPEGSISTLTIQRTEQRDSAMYRCASSLGPSSSYEQYFGPGTRLTVT.

This clonotype was counted at least ten times. CDR3 region: CASSLDRRLNSPLHF. The DNA of the CDR3 is TGTGCCAGCAGCTTGGACAGGAGGCTCAATTCACCCCTCCACTTT. The V call is TRBV5-6, the J call TRBJ1-6; TRBD1 is a possible D gene (5 bases). This CDR3 contains 15 residues. V was shortened by 0 bases and J by 7 bases, with 11 bases between the two germline ends. The V gene's germline CDR1 is SGHDT and CDR2 YYEEEE.

This clonotype turned up a few times. The rearrangement uses TRBV5-1 and TRBJ2-3, with TRBD1 identical over 7 bases. The CDR3 sequence is 13 residues long. V was pared by 9 bases and J by 2 bases, with 6 bases of the junction left unmatched. Germline CDR1 reads SGHRS; CDR2 reads YFSETQ. Written as DNA, the CDR3 is TGCGCCACCCGGACAGGTCACACAGATACGCAGTATTTT. Its translation: CATRTGHTDTQYF.

This clonotype has just a few counts. V gene TRBV30 combines with J gene TRBJ2-7, with 9 bases identical to TRBD1. The V segment lost 3 bases and the J segment 3 bases; nucleotides outside the gene matches: 6. This CDR3 comprises 14 residues. The germline V gene encodes CDR1 GTSNPN and CDR2 SVGIG (reference sequence). The CDR3 loop reads CAWRPGQGLYEQYF. The CDR3 bases are TGTGCCTGGAGACCGGGACAGGGTCTCTACGAGCAGTACTTC. The full variable domain, in which reference TRBV30 and TRBJ2-7 provide the parts outside the CDR3, is SQTIHQWPATLVQPVGSPLSLECTVEGTSNPNLYWYRQAAGRGLQLLFYSVGIGQISSEVPQNLSASRPQDRQFILSSKKLLLSDSGFYLCAWRPGQGLYEQYFGPGTRLTVT.